This T cell receptor (beta chain) appears in the sequencing data of a study of CDR3 diversity in severe acne. This clonotype was detected ten times or more. A single record per CDR3 protein comes from TCRdb applying MiXCR to the PCR reads. The data contain roughly 100,000 distinct CDR3 sequences, about half of them singletons. The germline V gene encodes CDR1 SGHVS and CDR2 FQNEAQ. The CDR3 consists of 15 residues. V was cut by 0 bases and J by 4 bases, with 12 bases left in between. Sequenced sample: blood. This receptor was identified in a male donor with acne. This chain uses TRBV7-8 with TRBJ1-2, with a tentative D call TRBD1 (5 bases). The CDR3 DNA sequence: TGTGCCAGCAGCTTAGCGATGGGGGTCGGCTATGGCTACACCTTC. It specifies CASSLAMGVGYGYTF.